Listed below are T cell receptor beta chains from one sample, sequenced in a study of T cell responses to AZD1222 COVID-19 vaccine. Measured with immunoSEQ multiplex PCR; TCRdb has only the in-frame clones, and not every one. The sample shows about 70,000 clones, 85% of them seen only once. The sample here was peripheral blood, taken on day 0 of AZD1222 vaccination. These receptors all stem from an adult in good health. Both conserved end residues are part of each CDR3. The D gene is left open where the match is weak. Size is omitted from some rows. Given values are once, few, many or a class for expanded clones.

D gene	V gene	J gene	clone size	CDR3 DNA	CDR3 protein
TRBD1	TRBV9	TRBJ2-1	once	TGTGCCAGCAGCGTAGACAGGGGGCAGTACAATGAGCAGTTCTTC	CASSVDRGQYNEQFF
NA	TRBV7-8	TRBJ1-5	medium-sized	TGTGCCAGCAGCTTAGAACCACCTCAGCCCCAGCATTTT	CASSLEPPQPQHF
NA	TRBV29-1	TRBJ2-3	NA	TGCAGCGTTGAAGGGGGAACAGATACGCAGTATTTT	CSVEGGTDTQYF
TRBD2	TRBV7-2	TRBJ2-1	NA	TGTGCCAGCAGCTTAGAGGGTGGACTAGCGGCCTCCAATGAGCAGTTCTTC	CASSLEGGLAASNEQFF
NA	TRBV7-2	TRBJ2-3	many	TGTGCCAGCAGCTTTGAACTCTCCAGCACAGATACGCAGTATTTT	CASSFELSSTDTQYF
NA	TRBV6-5	TRBJ1-2	NA	TGTGCCAGCAGTTACTCGCTCGGAGGGGGATATGGCTACACCTTC	CASSYSLGGGYGYTF
NA	TRBV7-8	TRBJ2-5	NA	TGTGCCAGCGAAAGGGGATTGGAGACCCAGTACTTC	CASERGLETQYF
NA	TRBV5-5	TRBJ1-3	NA	TGTGCCAGCAGCTGGGACATGGGGGGAAACACCATATATTTT	CASSWDMGGNTIYF
NA	TRBV7-9	TRBJ1-5	NA	TGTGCCAGCAGCTCCCTCAATCAGCCCCAGCATTTT	CASSSLNQPQHF
NA	TRBV19	TRBJ2-1	NA	TGTGCCAGTAGTGCTCGCCATGAGCAGTTCTTC	CASSARHEQFF
NA	TRBV7-9	TRBJ1-1	NA	TGTGCCAGCAGCTTAATGGGGGGAGAAGCTTTCTTT	CASSLMGGEAFF
TRBD1	TRBV23-1	TRBJ1-5	NA	TGCGCCAGCAGTCAATCCAACGGACAGGGGGTGATAAATCAGCCCCAGCATTTT	CASSQSNGQGVINQPQHF
NA	TRBV3-1/TRBV3-2	TRBJ1-6	NA	TGTGCCAGCACCGCCGATGGTTTGGACCGACCTTCACCCCTCCACTTT	CASTADGLDRPSPLHF
TRBD1	TRBV6-6	TRBJ1-2	NA	TGTGCCAGCAGTAGACAGGGGGCTGGCTACACCTTC	CASSRQGAGYTF
NA	TRBV5-1	TRBJ2-1	once	TGCGCCAGCAGCTTGATGCGAGCAAGAAATGAGCAGTTCTTC	CASSLMRARNEQFF
NA	TRBV11-2	TRBJ2-1	few	TGTGCCAGTCGAAGACTTCGCGACGGGGGGCAAAGGGAGCAGTTCTTC	CASRRLRDGGQREQFF
NA	TRBV27	TRBJ2-7	NA	TGTGCCAGCAGGTCGACGACTAATCCCCTCAGGGAGCAGTACTTC	CASRSTTNPLREQYF
TRBD1	TRBV7-8	TRBJ1-5	NA	TGTGCCAGCAGCCCAGGGACAGCGGATCAGCCCCAGCATTTT	CASSPGTADQPQHF
NA	TRBV6-5	TRBJ1-1	few	TGTGCCAGCAGTTATAGATCTGTAGGGGGAACTCCTGAAGCTTTCTTT	CASSYRSVGGTPEAFF
TRBD2	TRBV27	TRBJ2-1	NA	TGTGCCAGCAATAGCGGGAGAGATGGTGAGCAGTTCTTC	CASNSGRDGEQFF
TRBD2	TRBV4-2	TRBJ2-2	NA	TGTGCCAGCAGCGAGGGACTAGGGGCAAACGGGGAGCTGTTTTTT	CASSEGLGANGELFF
NA	TRBV7-8	TRBJ1-2	NA	TGTGCCAGCAGCTTAGCGACCGGGATTGGCTACACCTTC	CASSLATGIGYTF
NA	TRBV4-1	TRBJ1-4	NA	TGCGCCAGCAGCCAAGAGGGAGGGGGGCGAAAACTGTTTTTT	CASSQEGGGRKLFF